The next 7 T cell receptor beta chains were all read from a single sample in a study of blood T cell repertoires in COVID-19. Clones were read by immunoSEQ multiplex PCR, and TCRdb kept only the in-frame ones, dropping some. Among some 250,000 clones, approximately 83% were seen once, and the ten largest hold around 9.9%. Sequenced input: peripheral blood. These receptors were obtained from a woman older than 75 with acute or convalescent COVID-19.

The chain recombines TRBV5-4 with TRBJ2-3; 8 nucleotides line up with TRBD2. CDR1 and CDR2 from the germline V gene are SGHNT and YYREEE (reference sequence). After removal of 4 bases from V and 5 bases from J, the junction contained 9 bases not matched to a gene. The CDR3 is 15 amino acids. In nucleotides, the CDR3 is TGTGCCAGCAGCATCGGGGGGGCCAAGGTAGATACGCAGTATTTT. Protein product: CASSIGGAKVDTQYF.

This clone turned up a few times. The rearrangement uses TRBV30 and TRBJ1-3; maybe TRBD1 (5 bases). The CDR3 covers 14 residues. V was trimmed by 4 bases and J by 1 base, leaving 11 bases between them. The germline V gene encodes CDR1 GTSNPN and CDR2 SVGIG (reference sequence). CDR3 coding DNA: TGTGCCTGGAACCATGGGGGGTCTGGAAACACCATATATTTT. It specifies CAWNHGGSGNTIYF.

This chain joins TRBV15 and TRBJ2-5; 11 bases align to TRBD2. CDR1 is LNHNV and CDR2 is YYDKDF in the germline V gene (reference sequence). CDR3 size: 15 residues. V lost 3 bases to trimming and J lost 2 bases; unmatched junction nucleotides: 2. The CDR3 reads CATSRTSGVQETQYF. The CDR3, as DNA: TGTGCCACCAGCAGGACTAGCGGGGTTCAAGAGACCCAGTACTTC.

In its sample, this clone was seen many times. In DNA form, the CDR3 reads TGTGCCAGTAGGCCCCCCGGGGTCTCTGGAAACACCATATATTTT. It specifies CASRPPGVSGNTIYF. The chain uses TRBV19 and TRBJ1-3; unclear D gene. Trimming removed 6 bases from V and 0 bases from J, with 12 bases in between. This CDR3 has 15 amino acids. Germline V lookup: CDR1 LNHDA, CDR2 SQIVND (reference sequence).

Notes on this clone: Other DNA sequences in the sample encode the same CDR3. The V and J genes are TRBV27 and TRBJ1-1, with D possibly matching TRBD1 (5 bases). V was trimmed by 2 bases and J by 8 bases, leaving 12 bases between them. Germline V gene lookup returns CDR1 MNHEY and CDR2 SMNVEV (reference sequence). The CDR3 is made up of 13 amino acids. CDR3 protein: CASSLGGAGEAFF. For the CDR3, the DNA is TGTGCCAGCAGTTTAGGAGGGGCGGGGGAAGCTTTCTTT.

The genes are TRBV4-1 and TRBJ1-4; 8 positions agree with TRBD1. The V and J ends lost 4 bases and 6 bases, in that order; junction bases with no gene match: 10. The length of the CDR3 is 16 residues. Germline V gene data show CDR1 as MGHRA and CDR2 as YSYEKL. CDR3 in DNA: TGCGCCAGCAGCCCGGGCGGCAGGGGGCGCGATGAAAAACTGTTTTTT. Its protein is CASSPGGRGRDEKLFF.

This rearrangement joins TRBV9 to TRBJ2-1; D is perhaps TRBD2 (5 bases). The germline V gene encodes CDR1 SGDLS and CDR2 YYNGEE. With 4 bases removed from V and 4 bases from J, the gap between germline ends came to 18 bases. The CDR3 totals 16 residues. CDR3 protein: CASSSPRPLAYNEQFF. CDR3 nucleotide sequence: TGTGCCAGCAGCTCCCCTAGGCCCCTAGCTTACAATGAGCAGTTCTTC.